These 19 T cell receptor beta chains originate from one sample sequenced in a study of T cell responses to AZD1222 COVID-19 vaccine. Sequenced by immunoSEQ multiplex PCR; TCRdb stores in-frame clones only, minus some. The sample lists about 99,000 clones, just over 90% occurring once. Specimen: peripheral blood, collected on day 0 of AZD1222 vaccination. Source of these receptors: an adult in good health.

The V and J genes are TRBV6-5 and TRBJ2-7, with 7 bases identical to TRBD1. This CDR3 region has 15 residues. Germline V gives CDR1 MNHEY, CDR2 SVGAGI. The V and J ends lost 10 bases and 6 bases, in that order; junction bases with no gene match: 18. The CDR3 region is CATTLERQGGSEQYF. CDR3 coding DNA: TGTGCCACCACCCTAGAAAGACAGGGTGGATCCGAGCAGTACTTC.

The chain couples TRBV19 to TRBJ1-1; no reliable D call. Germline V gene lookup returns CDR1 LNHDA and CDR2 SQIVND (reference sequence). Trimming stripped 3 bases from V and 7 bases from J, with 15 bases between. The CDR3 length is 14 residues. CDR3 in amino acids: CASSISRGLGEAFF. The CDR3 DNA is TGTGCCAGTAGTATCTCACGGGGATTGGGTGAAGCTTTCTTT. The full variable domain, rest sourced from reference TRBV19 and TRBJ1-1, is DGGITQSPKYLFRKEGQNVTLSCEQNLNHDAMYWYRQDPGQGLRLIYYSQIVNDFQKGDIAEGYSVSREKKESFPLTVTSAQKNPTAFYLCASSISRGLGEAFFGQGTRLTVV.

The J gene is TRBJ1-5, the V gene TRBV6-2 or TRBV6-3; D gene ambiguous. Germline V gene lookup returns CDR1 MNHEY and CDR2 SVGEGT. This CDR3 has 16 amino acids. V gave up 4 bases and J gave up 0 bases, with 13 bases separating them. The CDR3 protein is CASSFPDGFSNQPQHF. In DNA form, the CDR3 reads TGTGCCAGCAGTTTTCCCGATGGATTTAGCAATCAGCCCCAGCATTTT.

The CDR3 coding sequence is TGTGCCAGCAGCCAGAACTTGAACACTGAAGCTTTCTTT. This gives the protein CASSQNLNTEAFF. The gene calls are TRBV13 and TRBJ1-1; D gene uncertain. The CDR3 has 13 residues. Germline values: CDR1 PRHDT, CDR2 FYEKMQ (reference sequence). Trimming removed 5 bases at V and 0 bases at J, with 7 bases between.

The chain is built from TRBV7-8 and TRBJ2-2, with 11 positions matching TRBD1. CDR1 and CDR2 (germline): SGHVS, FQNEAQ. The CDR3 totals 15 residues. The V gene end was trimmed by 4 bases and the J gene end by 5 bases; junction bases not matched to a gene: 3. CDR3 DNA sequence: TGTGCCAGCAGCTACCGGGACAGGGGGACCGGGGAGCTGTTTTTT. Its protein is CASSYRDRGTGELFF.

This chain links TRBV27 with TRBJ1-5, with TRBD1 matching over 8 bases. The CDR3 runs 16 residues. CDR1 MNHEY and CDR2 SMNVEV come from the germline V gene (reference sequence). Unmatched junction bases numbered 11, after V lost 5 bases and J lost 5 bases. The CDR3 protein is CASSDLRAGGYQPQHF. The CDR3 nucleotides read TGTGCCAGCAGTGATCTCAGGGCAGGGGGCTATCAGCCCCAGCATTTT.

This chain connects TRBV19 to TRBJ2-1; tentatively, D is TRBD1 (5 bases). CDR1 is LNHDA and CDR2 is SQIVND in the germline V gene (reference sequence). The CDR3 extends over 15 amino acids. Trimming cost V 3 bases and J 5 bases, with 14 bases left between them. DNA of the CDR3: TGTGCCAGTAGTATGGCAGGGTTTAACCACAATGAGCAGTTCTTC. Its translation: CASSMAGFNHNEQFF.

The V call is TRBV12-3 or TRBV12-4, the J call TRBJ2-7, with D tentatively TRBD2 (6 bases). V was shortened by 6 bases and J by 4 bases, with 10 bases between the two germline ends. CDR3 length: 12 amino acids. The CDR3 here is CASSRGAYEQYF. The CDR3 bases are TGTGCCAGCAGCCGCGGGGCTTACGAGCAGTACTTC.

The rearrangement joins TRBV11-3 to TRBJ1-1; TRBD1 matches at 9 bases. The trim removed 3 bases at V and 1 base at J, leaving 0 bases unmatched. The germline V gene encodes CDR1 SGHNT and CDR2 YENEEA. This CDR3 region has 14 residues. DNA of the CDR3: TGTGCCAGCAGCTTGACAGGGGGGAACACTGAAGCTTTCTTT. Its translation: CASSLTGGNTEAFF.

The rearrangement uses TRBV18 and TRBJ1-1, with D unclear. V lost 6 bases and J 4 bases, leaving 9 bases between the germline ends. Germline V gene lookup returns CDR1 KGHSH and CDR2 LQKENI. There are 12 residues in the CDR3. CDR3 sequence (DNA): TGTGCCAGCTCCCGACCGGCCACTGAAGCTTTCTTT. Encoded protein: CASSRPATEAFF. Filled out from reference TRBV18 and TRBJ1-1, the complete variable domain reads NAGVMQNPRHLVRRRGQEARLRCSPMKGHSHVYWYRQLPEEGLKFMVYLQKENIIDESGMPKERFSAEFPKEGPSILRIQQVVRGDSAAYFCASSRPATEAFFGQGTRLTVV.

The chain combines TRBV2 with TRBJ1-2; the match to TRBD1 covers 9 bases. From germline, CDR1 is SNHLY and CDR2 FYNNEI. The CDR3 is 14 amino acids. V lost 7 bases, J lost 7 bases, and 10 bases stayed unmatched. As DNA, the CDR3 is TGTGCCAGCACCGAGGACAGGGGAGGTTTTGGCTACACCTTC. Translated: CASTEDRGGFGYTF.

This clone occurred a few times. This CDR3 is CASSPPGGNTIYF. The CDR3 DNA is TGTGCCAGCAGTCCCCCGGGTGGAAACACCATATATTTT. This rearrangement joins TRBV2 to TRBJ1-3; D call uncertain. Trimming took 5 bases from V and 3 from J, leaving 8 bases between them. Germline-derived CDR1 and CDR2 are SNHLY and FYNNEI. The length of the CDR3 is 13 residues.

This sequence joins TRBV3-1 (or the pseudogene TRBV3-2) and TRBJ1-5; D is undetermined. The CDR3 covers 15 residues. Trimming pared 1 base from V and 4 bases from J, leaving 11 bases between. CDR1 and CDR2 (germline): LGHDT, YNNKEL (reference sequence). The CDR3, as DNA: TGTGCCAGCAGCCAAGGTAACGGACCAAATCAGCCCCAGCATTTT. Translating gives CASSQGNGPNQPQHF.

The genes are TRBV29-1 and TRBJ2-2; D uncertain. V dropped 4 bases and J dropped 8 bases, with 14 bases sitting between them. The CDR3 extends over 13 amino acids. Germline assignment: CDR1 SQVTM and CDR2 ANQGSEA. CDR3: CSVAEDVGGELFF. The CDR3 nucleotides read TGCAGCGTTGCTGAAGATGTAGGTGGGGAGCTGTTTTTT.

The gene calls are TRBV6-1 and TRBJ1-5, with D uncertain. The CDR3 spans 16 residues. V was trimmed by 2 bases and J by 1 base, leaving 12 bases between them. Per germline, CDR1 MNHNS and CDR2 SASEGT. CDR3 in amino acids: CASSERWQASNQPQHF. The CDR3 bases are TGTGCCAGCAGTGAAAGATGGCAGGCCAGCAATCAGCCCCAGCATTTT.

The chain recombines TRBV6-5 with TRBJ2-7; 10 bases agree with TRBD1. CDR1 is MNHEY and CDR2 is SVGAGI in the germline V gene. Losses at the gene ends were 10 bases for V and 3 bases for J; bases not matched to a gene: 3. CDR3 length: 12 amino acids. CDR3 in amino acids: CATRDRGYEQYF. CDR3 coding DNA: TGTGCCACCCGGGACAGGGGCTACGAGCAGTACTTC.

This chain links TRBV24-1 with TRBJ2-3, with TRBD1 identical over 9 bases. Trimming cost V 7 bases and J 6 bases; bases outside gene matches: 4. Germline CDR1 is KGHDR and CDR2 is SFDVKD. The CDR3 is 13 residues long. CDR3: CATRTGGHDTQYF. Written as DNA, the CDR3 is TGTGCCACCAGGACAGGGGGTCATGATACGCAGTATTTT.

V gene TRBV21-1 combines with J gene TRBJ1-1. TRBV21-1 is listed as a pseudogene. This CDR3 is built from 16 residues. The CDR3 DNA reads TGTGCCAGCAGCAAAGGGGTCCTTTCGGTCCCGACTGAAGCTTTCTTT. Translated, it gives CASSKGVLSVPTEAFF.

The V gene is TRBV10-3, the J gene TRBJ2-3, with TRBD2 identical over 7 bases. V lost 7 bases, J lost 1 base, and 11 bases stayed unmatched. The CDR3 sequence is 16 residues long. Germline values: CDR1 ENHRY, CDR2 SYGVKD. The CDR3 is CAINSWASGGTDTQYF. CDR3 bases: TGTGCCATCAATAGTTGGGCTAGCGGTGGCACAGATACGCAGTATTTT.